This is a list of T cell receptor beta chains from one sample in a study of OX40 agonist ivuxolimab in advanced cancers. Repertoires were generated with immunoSEQ multiplex PCR, while TCRdb's copy carries only in-frame clones and drops some. The sample has approximately 100,000 clones, roughly 89% seen once. Source: CD4+ or CD8+ T cells sorted from blood, taken in a trial of the OX40 agonist ivuxolimab. The receptors derive from an adult with an advanced solid tumor such as melanoma, head and neck, liver or kidney cancer. CDR3s include the opening cysteine and the closing phenylalanine or tryptophan. The D gene is left open where the match is weak. Size values are once, few and many counts, or a class for expanded clones, and some rows have none.

clone_size,v_call,d_call,j_call,cdr3_length,cdr3_aa,cdr3_nt
-,TRBV18,TRBD2,TRBJ2-7,15,CASSPRTSGGGEQYF,TGTGCCAGCTCACCACGGACTAGCGGGGGAGGCGAGCAGTACTTC
-,TRBV19,-,TRBJ1-1,11,CASRGWTEAFF,TGTGCCAGTAGGGGGTGGACTGAAGCTTTCTTT
-,TRBV30,TRBD2,TRBJ2-5,13,CAWTPGGRETQYF,TGTGCCTGGACGCCGGGGGGGCGGGAGACCCAGTACTTC
-,TRBV12-2,-,TRBJ2-4,15,CASRLAVAGENIQYF,TGTGCAAGTCGCTTAGCGGTTGCTGGGGAAAACATTCAGTACTTC
-,TRBV30,-,TRBJ1-3,13,CAWGPGTRNTIYF,TGTGCCTGGGGGCCGGGAACGCGAAACACCATATATTTT
-,TRBV18,-,TRBJ1-5,12,CASSSGDQPQHF,TGTGCCAGCTCATCGGGGGATCAGCCCCAGCATTTT
-,TRBV27,-,TRBJ1-1,15,CASKDAGPLNTEAFF,TGTGCCAGCAAGGACGCAGGACCCTTGAACACTGAAGCTTTCTTT
-,TRBV28,-,TRBJ2-7,12,CASRVSQGEQYF,TGTGCCAGCCGAGTCTCACAGGGAGAGCAGTACTTC
-,TRBV5-1,TRBD1,TRBJ1-1,15,CASSLGGTGGTEAFF,TGCGCCAGCAGCTTGGGCGGGACAGGGGGCACTGAAGCTTTCTTT
-,TRBV7-7,TRBD2,TRBJ2-3,16,CASSPRLAGGSDTQYF,TGTGCCAGCAGCCCCCGGCTAGCGGGGGGATCGGATACGCAGTATTTT
-,TRBV5-1,-,TRBJ2-2,13,CASSLEGAGELFF,TGCGCCAGCAGCTTGGAGGGGGCCGGGGAGCTGTTTTTT
few,TRBV6-1,-,TRBJ2-7,13,CASTSFTPYEQYF,TGTGCCAGCACCTCGTTTACTCCCTACGAGCAGTACTTC
-,TRBV5-1,TRBD1,TRBJ1-1,16,CASSLEGQGLNTEAFF,TGCGCCAGCAGCTTGGAGGGACAGGGGCTTAACACTGAAGCTTTCTTT
-,TRBV3-2,-,TRBJ1-5,8,CENQPQHF,TGTGAGAATCAGCCCCAGCATTTT
-,TRBV19,TRBD1,TRBJ2-3,14,CASIPRGKTDTQYF,TGTGCCAGTATCCCCAGGGGGAAAACAGATACGCAGTATTTT
-,TRBV5-6,-,TRBJ1-2,13,CASSLAANYGYTF,TGTGCCAGCAGCTTGGCTGCTAACTATGGCTACACCTTC
-,TRBV29-1,TRBD1,TRBJ1-1,14,CSVESPGQGFEAFF,TGCAGCGTTGAATCTCCGGGACAGGGGTTTGAAGCTTTCTTT
-,TRBV6-1,-,TRBJ1-3,14,CASRGGDAGNTIYF,TGTGCCAGCAGGGGGGGTGACGCTGGAAACACCATATATTTT
-,TRBV7-9,TRBD2,TRBJ2-7,15,CASSPGGGGQDEQYF,TGTGCCAGCAGCCCTGGGGGCGGGGGGCAGGACGAGCAGTACTTC
-,TRBV6-6,-,TRBJ2-1,13,CASRTGAHNEQFF,TGTGCCAGCCGAACTGGGGCCCACAATGAGCAGTTCTTC
once,TRBV28,-,TRBJ2-2,14,CASSLGGHTGELFF,TGTGCCAGCAGTTTAGGCGGACACACCGGGGAGCTGTTTTTT
-,TRBV7-2,-,TRBJ1-5,14,CASSLDPGQGPQHF,TGTGCCAGCAGCTTAGACCCAGGACAAGGGCCCCAGCATTTT
-,TRBV7-9,TRBD1,TRBJ1-2,14,CASSLGQVFYGYTF,TGTGCCAGCAGCTTGGGACAGGTGTTCTATGGCTACACCTTC
-,TRBV18,TRBD1,TRBJ2-3,14,CASSLPGTEGTQYF,TGTGCCAGCTCACTACCCGGGACAGAGGGTACGCAGTATTTT
few,TRBV2,-,TRBJ2-7,14,CASSEDRAKYEQYF,TGTGCCAGCAGTGAAGACAGGGCTAAGTACGAGCAGTACTTC
-,TRBV15,-,TRBJ2-4,15,CATSREGLVKNIQYF,TGTGCCACCAGCAGAGAAGGCCTTGTCAAAAACATTCAGTACTTC
-,TRBV5-6,TRBD1,TRBJ2-4,13,CASSRTGIGIQYF,TGTGCCAGCAGCCGGACAGGGATAGGCATTCAGTACTTC
-,TRBV9,-,TRBJ1-4,16,CASSISPGTANEKLFF,TGTGCCAGCAGCATAAGCCCAGGGACGGCGAATGAAAAACTGTTTTTT
once,TRBV7-2,-,TRBJ2-5,15,CASSLSRSLQETQYF,TGTGCCAGCAGCTTATCGAGGAGCCTTCAAGAGACCCAGTACTTC
-,TRBV2,TRBD1,TRBJ1-4,17,CASRRTGGAGANEKLFF,TGTGCCAGCAGAAGAACAGGGGGCGCCGGGGCTAATGAAAAACTGTTTTTT
-,TRBV11-2,TRBD2,TRBJ2-7,15,CASSSGGKPPYEQYF,TGTGCCAGCAGCAGCGGGGGCAAGCCCCCCTACGAGCAGTACTTC
-,TRBV7-2,TRBD2,TRBJ2-1,13,CASSVGLAREQFF,TGTGCCAGCAGCGTGGGACTAGCGCGCGAGCAGTTCTTC
-,TRBV5-4,TRBD1,TRBJ2-7,13,CASSRQGVGEQYF,TGTGCCAGCAGTAGACAGGGGGTGGGGGAGCAGTACTTC
-,TRBV19,-,TRBJ1-1,13,CASSSRLNTEAFF,TGTGCCAGTAGTAGTAGGCTGAACACTGAAGCTTTCTTT
-,TRBV5-1,-,TRBJ2-1,11,CASSSLNEQFF,TGCGCCAGCAGCTCCCTCAATGAGCAGTTCTTC
-,TRBV4-1,TRBD1,TRBJ1-4,16,CASSRGQGETGEKLFF,TGCGCCAGCAGCCGGGGACAGGGGGAAACGGGTGAAAAACTGTTTTTT
-,TRBV6-6,-,TRBJ1-2,13,CALRRASNYGYTF,TGTGCCCTAAGAAGGGCTTCGAACTATGGCTACACCTTC
-,TRBV5-6,TRBD1,TRBJ1-5,16,CASSLGTGMSNQPQHF,TGTGCCAGCAGCTTGGGGACAGGGATGAGCAATCAGCCCCAGCATTTT
-,TRBV7-2,TRBD1,TRBJ2-7,18,CASSTGLTGTGFSYEQYF,TGTGCCAGCAGCACGGGACTCACCGGGACAGGCTTTTCCTACGAGCAGTACTTC
-,TRBV4-3,-,TRBJ2-1,16,CASSQNPSANYNEQFF,TGCGCCAGCAGCCAAAATCCTAGCGCCAACTACAATGAGCAGTTCTTC
-,TRBV2,-,TRBJ2-3,12,CASRILTDTQYF,TGTGCCAGCAGGATTCTCACAGATACGCAGTATTTT
once,TRBV18,TRBD1,TRBJ2-1,15,CASSPGQGSYNEQFF,TGTGCCAGCTCACCTGGACAGGGGTCCTACAATGAGCAGTTCTTC
few,TRBV19,TRBD1,TRBJ1-6,14,CASTRQGGNSPLHF,TGTGCCAGTACTCGTCAGGGGGGTAATTCACCCCTCCACTTT
-,TRBV19,-,TRBJ2-3,11,CASSDWGTQYF,TGTGCCAGTAGTGACTGGGGTACGCAGTATTTT
-,TRBV27,-,TRBJ2-5,17,CASSTPTGPSRGETQYF,TGTGCCAGCAGCACCCCAACGGGCCCCTCAAGGGGGGAGACCCAGTACTTC
-,TRBV19,TRBD1,TRBJ1-6,14,CASHEQGANSPLHF,TGTGCCAGCCACGAACAGGGGGCGAACTCACCCCTCCACTTT
-,TRBV7-2,-,TRBJ1-6,15,CASSLEPGMRSPLHF,TGTGCCAGCAGCTTAGAGCCAGGGATGCGATCACCCCTCCACTTT
-,TRBV6-6,-,TRBJ2-1,13,CASSYPNEDEQFF,TGTGCCAGCAGTTACCCCAACGAAGATGAGCAGTTCTTC